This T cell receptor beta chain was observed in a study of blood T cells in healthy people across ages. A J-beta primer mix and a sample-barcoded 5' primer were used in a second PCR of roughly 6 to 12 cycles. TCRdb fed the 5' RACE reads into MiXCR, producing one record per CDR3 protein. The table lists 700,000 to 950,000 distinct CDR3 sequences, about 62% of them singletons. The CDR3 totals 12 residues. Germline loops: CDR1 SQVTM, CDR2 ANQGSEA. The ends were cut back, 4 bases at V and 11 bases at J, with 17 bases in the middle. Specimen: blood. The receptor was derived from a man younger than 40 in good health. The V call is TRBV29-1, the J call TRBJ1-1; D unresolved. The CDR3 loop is CSVGGGHPGAFF. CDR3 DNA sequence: TGCAGCGTTGGAGGCGGGCACCCTGGGGCTTTCTTT.